Each of the 25 T cell receptor beta chains below was sequenced from the same sample in a study of blood T cell repertoires in COVID-19. Data came from immunoSEQ multiplex PCR; TCRdb stores just in-frame clones and leaves some out. The repertoire holds approximately 210,000 clones, with 82% as singletons. The material sequenced was PBMCs or T cells enriched from blood (not recorded which). The receptors come from a woman between 55 and 75 years old who had recovered from COVID-19.

The genes are TRBV7-9 and TRBJ2-5; TRBD1 is a possible D gene (7 bases). With 4 bases removed from V and 4 bases from J, the gap between germline ends came to 19 bases. Germline loops: CDR1 SEHNR, CDR2 FQNEAQ (reference sequence). This CDR3 comprises 16 residues. DNA of the CDR3: TGTGCCAGCAGCTCAAGCTGGGCAGGGGGAGGAGAGACCCAGTACTTC. Residues: CASSSSWAGGGETQYF. The entire variable domain, with the rest obtained from reference TRBV7-9 and TRBJ2-5, is as follows: DTGVSQNPRHKITKRGQNVTFRCDPISEHNRLYWYRQTLGQGPEFLTYFQNEAQLEKSRLLSDRFSAERPKGSFSTLEIQRTEQGDSAMYLCASSSSWAGGGETQYFGPGTRLLVL.

J is TRBJ1-5 and V is TRBV3-1 (or the pseudogene TRBV3-2), with 8 bases identical to TRBD1. This CDR3 contains 14 residues. Germline V gene data show CDR1 as LGHDT and CDR2 as YNNKEL (reference sequence). V gave up 2 bases and J gave up 6 bases; unmatched junction bases: 3. The CDR3 region is CASSQTGGPQPQHF. The CDR3 coding sequence is TGTGCCAGCAGCCAAACAGGGGGTCCTCAGCCCCAGCATTTT.

The chain has TRBV6-5 and TRBJ2-1, with 7 bases aligning to TRBD2. This CDR3 region has 15 residues. With V trimmed by 6 bases and J by 6 bases, 11 bases remained unmatched. The germline CDR1 and CDR2 sequences are MNHEY and SVGAGI. CDR3 region: CASRPRREGRNEQFF. The CDR3 nucleotides read TGTGCCAGCAGGCCAAGGAGGGAGGGCCGCAATGAGCAGTTCTTC.

The chain employs TRBV5-1 and TRBJ2-5; tentative D call: TRBD2 (6 bases). Trimming removed 4 bases from V and 1 base from J, with 8 bases in between. Germline values: CDR1 SGHRS, CDR2 YFSETQ. There are 13 residues in the CDR3. The CDR3 reads CASSRELQETQYF. CDR3 in DNA: TGCGCCAGCAGCCGGGAGCTCCAAGAGACCCAGTACTTC.

This chain joins TRBV25-1 and TRBJ2-1; no clear D. Germline V gives CDR1 MGHDK, CDR2 SYGVNS. Deletions cut 7 bases from V and 2 bases from J, with 15 bases between. The CDR3 has 15 amino acids. CDR3 DNA: TGTGCCAGCACTACCCACCTAGGCGCCTACAATGAGCAGTTCTTC. Translation gives CASTTHLGAYNEQFF.

The rearrangement uses TRBV25-1 and TRBJ1-1; no definite D call. The V end was cut by 5 bases, the J end by 5 bases, with 12 bases between. Germline V lookup: CDR1 MGHDK, CDR2 SYGVNS. The length of the CDR3 is 13 residues. CDR3 sequence: CASSKHEVTEAFF. The CDR3 DNA reads as TGTGCCAGCAGTAAACACGAAGTAACTGAAGCTTTCTTT.

The rearrangement links TRBV9 to TRBJ2-7; 7 positions agree with TRBD2. Per the germline V gene, CDR1 is SGDLS and CDR2 is YYNGEE. The V segment lost 1 base and the J segment 2 bases; nucleotides outside the gene matches: 0. This CDR3 comprises 13 residues. This CDR3 reads CASSVSGTYEQYF. The CDR3 coding sequence is TGTGCCAGCAGCGTAAGCGGGACCTACGAGCAGTACTTC.

The genes are TRBV4-1 and TRBJ1-2, with 8 bases that match TRBD1. CDR3 length: 15 residues. Germline CDR1 is MGHRA and CDR2 is YSYEKL. V was pared by 2 bases and J by 1 base, with 3 bases of the junction left unmatched. Written as DNA, the CDR3 is TGCGCCAGCAGCCAACAGGGGGCCTTTAACTATGGCTACACCTTC. Protein: CASSQQGAFNYGYTF.

This rearrangement joins TRBV14 to TRBJ2-1; TRBD1 is a possible D gene (5 bases). V gave up 0 bases and J gave up 7 bases, with 10 bases separating them. The V gene's germline CDR1 is SGHDN and CDR2 FVKESK. CDR3 length: 14 residues. The DNA of the CDR3 is TGTGCCAGCAGCCAAGATTTAGGGGTGAATGAGCAGTTCTTC. Encoded protein: CASSQDLGVNEQFF.

The chain joins TRBV7-9 to TRBJ1-4, with D perhaps TRBD1 (5 bases). The CDR3 totals 15 residues. Between the trimmed V and J ends, which lost 5 bases and 0 bases, there was a span of 10 bases. CDR1 is SEHNR and CDR2 is FQNEAQ in the germline V gene (reference sequence). Written as DNA, the CDR3 is TGTGCCAGCAGCGCTCAGGGTACAACTAATGAAAAACTGTTTTTT. As protein: CASSAQGTTNEKLFF.

J is TRBJ2-2 and V is TRBV7-8; possibly TRBD2 for D (6 bases). The CDR3 covers 16 residues. CDR1 is SGHVS and CDR2 is FQNEAQ in the germline V gene. Trimming removed 3 bases from V and 5 bases from J, with 16 bases in between. The CDR3 DNA sequence: TGTGCCAGCAGCTTGGAGGGGCGCGTGTATACCGGGGAGCTGTTTTTT. As protein: CASSLEGRVYTGELFF.

The chain is built from TRBV6-1 and TRBJ2-7; 11 bases map to TRBD1. CDR1 is MNHNS and CDR2 is SASEGT in the germline V gene. With V trimmed by 3 bases and J by 4 bases, 8 bases remained unmatched. CDR3 length equals 16 residues. This chain's CDR3 is CASSEGLGTGGYEQYF. The CDR3 DNA follows: TGTGCCAGCAGTGAGGGTTTGGGGACAGGGGGTTACGAGCAGTACTTC.

V usage is TRBV4-1 and J usage is TRBJ2-1; 9 bases are a match to TRBD2. This CDR3 spans 16 amino acids. V shed 1 base, J shed 6 bases, and the junction held 7 bases outside the gene matches. The germline V gene has CDR1 MGHRA and CDR2 YSYEKL. The DNA for the CDR3 is TGCGCCAGCAGCCAAGTTCAGCGGGGGGAGTCCAATGAGCAGTTCTTC. This codes for CASSQVQRGESNEQFF.

The V call is TRBV6-1, the J call TRBJ2-5; the D gene is possibly TRBD2 (6 bases). The CDR3 spans 16 residues. V lost 4 bases, J lost 1 base, and 16 bases lay in between. The germline gives CDR1 MNHNS, CDR2 SASEGT. The CDR3: CASSALILAPQETQYF. CDR3 sequence (DNA): TGTGCCAGCAGTGCTTTAATACTAGCCCCCCAAGAGACCCAGTACTTC.

This chain connects TRBV6-2 or TRBV6-3 to TRBJ2-7, with D uncertain. Trimming shortened V by 4 bases and J by 6 bases, and 13 bases separated the two germline ends. The CDR3 is 13 residues long. CDR1 is MNHEY and CDR2 is SVGEGT in the germline V gene. CDR3 in DNA: TGTGCCAGCAGTTTCGGATCTCGCGGCGAGCAGTACTTC. Its protein product is CASSFGSRGEQYF.

The rearrangement joins TRBV30 to TRBJ1-2; D gene ambiguous. V lost 0 bases to trimming and J lost 8 bases, with 10 bases between them. This CDR3 contains 12 residues. In germline, CDR1 is GTSNPN, CDR2 SVGIG (reference sequence). The CDR3 sequence: CAWSVPGGGYTF. The CDR3 nucleotides are TGTGCCTGGAGTGTACCCGGCGGAGGCTACACCTTC.

This chain links TRBV5-1 with TRBJ1-1; no firm D call. V lost 1 base and J 1 base, leaving 11 bases between the germline ends. This CDR3 region has 15 residues. Germline CDR1 is SGHRS and CDR2 is YFSETQ. The CDR3 nucleotides are TGCGCCAGCAGCTTGCTTCCGGGGAGGAACACTGAAGCTTTCTTT. Translation: CASSLLPGRNTEAFF.

The chain combines TRBV11-3 with TRBJ2-7; 8 bases fit TRBD1. J gave up 5 bases and V 5 bases, and 8 bases lay outside the gene matches. The CDR3 spans 14 residues. Germline V CDR1 and CDR2: SGHNT, YENEEA. The DNA of the CDR3 is TGTGCCAGCAGCCTAGGGGGACAGGTGGACGAGCAGTACTTC. It yields the protein CASSLGGQVDEQYF.

V is TRBV3-1 (or the pseudogene TRBV3-2) and J is TRBJ2-7, with 11 bases aligning to TRBD2. V shed 2 bases and J 5 bases; nucleotides not matched to a gene: 8. CDR1 is LGHDT, CDR2 YNNKEL, per germline (reference sequence). The length of the CDR3 is 16 residues. The CDR3 reads CASSQSETSGNNEQYF. Written as DNA, the CDR3 is TGTGCCAGCAGCCAATCGGAGACTAGCGGGAACAACGAGCAGTACTTC.

V usage is TRBV11-2 and J usage is TRBJ1-6; possibly TRBD1 for D (6 bases). CDR3 size: 14 residues. CDR1 SGHAT and CDR2 FQNNGV come from the germline V gene. Trimming removed 5 bases at V and 5 bases at J, with 10 bases between. The CDR3 bases are TGTGCCAGCAGCGCTGCAGGGGATAATTCACCCCTCCACTTT. This codes for CASSAAGDNSPLHF.

The rearrangement uses TRBV7-2 and TRBJ2-2, with D possibly matching TRBD1 (5 bases). There are 14 residues in the CDR3. Germline assignment: CDR1 SGHTA and CDR2 FQGNSA. Trimming left V 0 bases short and J 7 bases short, with 9 bases between. The CDR3 region is CASSLARADGELFF. DNA for the CDR3: TGTGCCAGCAGCTTAGCCAGGGCGGACGGGGAGCTGTTTTTT. Variable domain in full (rest from reference TRBV7-2 and TRBJ2-2): GAGVSQSPSNKVTEKGKDVELRCDPISGHTALYWYRQSLGQGLEFLIYFQGNSAPDKSGLPSDRFSAERTGGSVSTLTIQRTQQEDSAVYLCASSLARADGELFFGEGSRLTVL.

This clone was observed a single time. The genes are TRBV7-2 and TRBJ1-1; D gene ambiguous. The germline gives CDR1 SGHTA, CDR2 FQGNSA. The ends were cut back, 8 bases at V and 0 bases at J, with 13 bases in the middle. The CDR3 sequence is 14 residues long. This CDR3 is CASRSGIMNTEAFF. The CDR3 DNA follows: TGTGCCAGCCGCAGCGGGATCATGAACACTGAAGCTTTCTTT.

CDR3 sequence: CASSLVGGNQPQHF. For the CDR3, the DNA is TGTGCCAGCAGCTTGGTCGGGGGTAATCAGCCCCAGCATTTT. V and J are TRBV5-6 and TRBJ1-5; weak D call: TRBD1 (5 bases). This CDR3 spans 14 amino acids. Deletions cut 0 bases from V and 4 bases from J, with 8 bases between. Germline CDR1 reads SGHDT; CDR2 reads YYEEEE.

This rearrangement joins TRBV7-8 to TRBJ1-4; D may be TRBD1 (5 bases). This CDR3 contains 15 residues. Looked up from germline, CDR1 is SGHVS and CDR2 is FQNEAQ. The V gene lost 1 base and the J gene lost 4 bases, with 10 bases spanning the gap. This CDR3 is CASSLVSGLNEKLFF. Written as DNA, the CDR3 is TGTGCCAGCAGCTTAGTGTCAGGGCTTAATGAAAAACTGTTTTTT.

The genes are TRBV7-8 and TRBJ1-5; tentatively, D is TRBD1 (6 bases). V lost 5 bases and J 4 bases, leaving 12 bases between the germline ends. Germline CDR1 reads SGHVS; CDR2 reads FQNEAQ. The CDR3 runs to 14 residues. In nucleotides, the CDR3 is TGTGCCAGCAGCCAGGACAGAGTGAATCAGCCCCAGCATTTT. This encodes CASSQDRVNQPQHF.